This TCR beta chain is from a study of TIL therapy for anti-PD-1-resistant metastatic lung cancer. Background on the study: Tumors carried a median approximately 1.6 non-synonymous mutations per megabase.

The libraries were made with immunoSEQ v3. Survey-level samples got 1.5 million to 2 million read pairs; deep-level samples got roughly 4.5-6.5 million. Repertoires were generated with immunoSEQ multiplex PCR, while TCRdb's copy carries only in-frame clones and drops some. The table has 35,000 to 55,000 clones, 70% to 85% seen once. Per the germline V gene, CDR1 is MNHNS and CDR2 is SASEGT. With V trimmed by 9 bases and J by 2 bases, 6 bases remained unmatched. The CDR3 covers 15 residues. Sample time point: pre-treatment sample, taken before nivolumab and TIL therapy. Patients were adults with stage 4 NSCLC. About this clone: Its antigen is not known.

Notes on the study in general: The cohort had more treatment-naive, never-smoker and oncogene-addicted patients than typical.

The receptor's source is a man in his 70s with non-small cell lung cancer. Sequences were derived from blood, sampled at baseline. The rearrangement links TRBV6-1 to TRBJ2-2; 10 positions agree with TRBD2. CDR3 in amino acids: CASRLAGVNTGELFF. As DNA, the CDR3 is TGTGCCAGTCGTCTAGCGGGAGTCAACACCGGGGAGCTGTTTTTT.